A single sample gave rise to the 3 T cell receptor beta chains below, sequenced in a study of cytomegalovirus exposure and HLA in healthy donors. The PCR contained 60 Vbeta and 13 Jbeta primers. The repertoire was sequenced with immunoSEQ multiplex PCR; TCRdb's copy has only in-frame clones and lacks some. The table shows some 160,000 clones, with roughly 80% occurring only once. The sequenced sample consisted of PBMCs. These TCRs come from a woman between 25 and 40 years old in good health and CMV-seronegative.

This clone has only one observation. This sequence joins TRBV6-5 and TRBJ2-1; TRBD2 matches 11 bases. The CDR3 totals 16 residues. Germline V lookup: CDR1 MNHEY, CDR2 SVGAGI. V lost 4 bases to trimming and J lost 5 bases; unmatched junction nucleotides: 7. CDR3 in amino acids: CASSFRLAGLNNEQFF. Here the CDR3 DNA reads TGTGCCAGCAGTTTCCGACTAGCGGGGCTCAACAATGAGCAGTTCTTC.

The CDR3 DNA is TGCGCCAGCAGATCCGGGACAGAAAACTACAATGAGCAGTTCTTC. Its translation: CASRSGTENYNEQFF. The chain uses TRBV5-1 and TRBJ2-1; 7 bases align to TRBD1. This CDR3 contains 15 residues. Germline CDR1 is SGHRS and CDR2 is YFSETQ. J lost 3 bases, V lost 5 bases, and 8 bases had no gene match.

This chain links TRBV10-3 with TRBJ1-2; D might be TRBD1 (6 bases). Germline CDR1 and CDR2: ENHRY and SYGVKD. The CDR3 length is 14 residues. The ends were cut back, 8 bases at V and 3 bases at J, with 16 bases in the middle. CDR3 amino acids: CAIGRMGADYGYTF. For the CDR3, the DNA is TGTGCCATCGGCCGAATGGGGGCCGACTATGGCTACACCTTC.